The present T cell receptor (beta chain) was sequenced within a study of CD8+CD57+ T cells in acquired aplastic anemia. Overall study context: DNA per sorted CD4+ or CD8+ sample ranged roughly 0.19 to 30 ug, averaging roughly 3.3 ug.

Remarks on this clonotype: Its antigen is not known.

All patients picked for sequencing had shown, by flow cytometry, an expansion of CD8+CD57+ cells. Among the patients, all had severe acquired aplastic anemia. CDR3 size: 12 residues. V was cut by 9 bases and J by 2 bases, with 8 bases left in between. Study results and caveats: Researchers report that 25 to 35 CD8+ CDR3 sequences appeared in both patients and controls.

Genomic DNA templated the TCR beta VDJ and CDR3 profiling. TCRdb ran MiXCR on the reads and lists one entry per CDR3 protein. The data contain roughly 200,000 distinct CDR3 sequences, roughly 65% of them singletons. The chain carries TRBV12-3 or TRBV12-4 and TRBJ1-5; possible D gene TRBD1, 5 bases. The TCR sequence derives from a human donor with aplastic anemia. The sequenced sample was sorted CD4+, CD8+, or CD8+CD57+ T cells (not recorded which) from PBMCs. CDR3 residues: CASGDGNQPQHF. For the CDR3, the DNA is TGTGCCAGTGGGGACGGCAATCAGCCCCAGCATTTT.